Reported below is one TCR beta chain. Reverse transcription of roughly 0.5 to 1 ug RNA was carried out with random hexamers. TCRdb re-called the immunoSEQ multiplex PCR reads with MiXCR, one entry per CDR3 protein. The data show some 120,000 distinct CDR3 sequences, around nine tenths seen once. The ends were cut back, 6 bases at V and 3 bases at J, with 12 bases in the middle. The germline CDR1 and CDR2 sequences are DFQATT and SNEGSKA (reference sequence). The CDR3 runs to 13 residues. This sample was included in a study of CD8 T cells in Susac syndrome. FACS enriched CD8+ TEMRA cells, while bulk CD8+ and CD4+ were negatively isolated.

This TCR was recovered from a human donor with multiple sclerosis. This chain connects TRBV20-1 to TRBJ2-1, with D maybe TRBD1 (6 bases). The sequenced material came from CD8+ T cells from PBMCs. CDR3 sequence reads: CSAPRGYYNEQFF. Written as DNA, the CDR3 is TGCAGTGCCCCGAGGGGGTACTACAATGAGCAGTTCTTC.